This is a list of T cell receptor beta chains from one sample in a study of shared clonotypes between healthy human individuals. The repertoire was sequenced with immunoSEQ multiplex PCR; TCRdb's copy has only in-frame clones and lacks some. This sample has 400,000 to 600,000 clones, with roughly 80% found just once. The sequenced sample consisted of PBMCs. These receptors were obtained from a woman aged 35 to 49 in good health. Some clones in this sample may be carry-over from other donors' samples. Both conserved end residues are part of each CDR3. The D gene is left open where the match is weak. Size tells how often a clone was seen (once, few, many) or the class of an expanded clone, and some rows leave it out.

V gene: TRBV10-3; D gene: TRBD1; J gene: TRBJ2-2; clone size: once; CDR3 protein: CAISGQGAGELFF; CDR3 DNA: TGTGCCATCAGTGGACAGGGGGCCGGGGAGCTGTTTTTT
V gene: TRBV5-1; D gene: TRBD2; J gene: TRBJ2-1; clone size: .; CDR3 protein: CASSSQAGGPDEQFF; CDR3 DNA: TGCGCCAGCAGCTCACAAGCGGGAGGGCCTGATGAGCAGTTCTTC
V gene: TRBV5-1; D gene: .; J gene: TRBJ2-7; clone size: medium-sized; CDR3 protein: CASSSDSHYEQYF; CDR3 DNA: TGCGCCAGCAGCTCGGACAGTCACTACGAGCAGTACTTC
V gene: TRBV6-1; D gene: .; J gene: TRBJ1-4; clone size: .; CDR3 protein: CASNRTPTNEKLFF; CDR3 DNA: TGTGCCAGCAACCGGACCCCAACTAATGAAAAACTGTTTTTT
V gene: TRBV7-2; D gene: TRBD1; J gene: TRBJ1-2; clone size: .; CDR3 protein: CASSLGQGNYGYTF; CDR3 DNA: TGTGCCAGCAGCTTAGGACAGGGGAACTATGGCTACACCTTC
V gene: TRBV28; D gene: .; J gene: TRBJ1-4; clone size: .; CDR3 protein: CASSLFGAQGFGNEKLFF; CDR3 DNA: TGTGCCAGCAGTTTATTCGGGGCTCAGGGTTTTGGTAATGAAAAACTGTTTTTT
V gene: TRBV5-1; D gene: .; J gene: TRBJ2-1; clone size: .; CDR3 protein: CASSLARADSIPNEQFF; CDR3 DNA: TGCGCCAGCAGCTTGGCTAGAGCGGACTCGATCCCCAATGAGCAGTTCTTC
V gene: TRBV15; D gene: .; J gene: TRBJ2-4; clone size: once; CDR3 protein: CATSREGENKNIQYF; CDR3 DNA: TGTGCCACCAGCAGAGAGGGAGAGAACAAAAACATTCAGTACTTC
V gene: TRBV11-3; D gene: TRBD1; J gene: TRBJ2-7; clone size: .; CDR3 protein: CASSFDRVGEQYF; CDR3 DNA: TGTGCCAGCAGCTTCGACAGGGTCGGCGAGCAGTACTTC
V gene: TRBV28; D gene: .; J gene: TRBJ1-5; clone size: .; CDR3 protein: CASSLAQGPRGPQHF; CDR3 DNA: TGTGCCAGCAGTTTAGCCCAAGGGCCCCGGGGGCCCCAGCATTTT
V gene: TRBV7-8; D gene: TRBD2; J gene: TRBJ2-1; clone size: .; CDR3 protein: CASSSRTSHNEQFF; CDR3 DNA: TGTGCCAGCAGCTCAAGGACTAGCCACAATGAGCAGTTCTTC
V gene: TRBV6-1; D gene: .; J gene: TRBJ1-2; clone size: .; CDR3 protein: CASSSGQYGYTF; CDR3 DNA: TGTGCCAGCAGTTCTGGACAGTATGGCTACACCTTC
V gene: TRBV27; D gene: TRBD1; J gene: TRBJ2-7; clone size: .; CDR3 protein: CASSFRDRGSEQYF; CDR3 DNA: TGTGCCAGCAGTTTTCGGGACAGGGGCTCCGAGCAGTACTTC
V gene: TRBV30; D gene: TRBD1; J gene: TRBJ1-1; clone size: few; CDR3 protein: CASDRETEAFF; CDR3 DNA: TGTGCCTCGGACAGGGAAACTGAAGCTTTCTTT
V gene: TRBV6-1; D gene: .; J gene: TRBJ1-5; clone size: few; CDR3 protein: CASSEVSVRNQPQHF; CDR3 DNA: TGTGCCAGCAGTGAAGTAAGTGTGCGGAATCAGCCCCAGCATTTT
V gene: TRBV29-1; D gene: TRBD1; J gene: TRBJ2-1; clone size: .; CDR3 protein: CSVELDRGYNEQFF; CDR3 DNA: TGCAGCGTCGAATTGGACAGGGGATACAATGAGCAGTTCTTC
V gene: TRBV4-1; D gene: TRBD2; J gene: TRBJ2-7; clone size: .; CDR3 protein: CASTSTAQAGGFYEQYF; CDR3 DNA: TGCGCCAGCACCTCAACGGCCCAAGCGGGGGGCTTTTACGAGCAGTACTTC
V gene: TRBV11-2; D gene: .; J gene: TRBJ2-3; clone size: .; CDR3 protein: CASSLVLSTDTQYF; CDR3 DNA: TGTGCCAGCAGCTTAGTCCTCAGCACAGATACGCAGTATTTT
V gene: TRBV6-1; D gene: .; J gene: TRBJ1-5; clone size: .; CDR3 protein: CASSGSLGGAQHF; CDR3 DNA: TGTGCCAGCAGTGGCTCTCTCGGAGGGGCCCAGCATTTT
V gene: TRBV28; D gene: .; J gene: TRBJ1-2; clone size: few; CDR3 protein: CASSYGNYGYTF; CDR3 DNA: TGTGCCAGCAGTTATGGGAACTATGGCTACACCTTC
V gene: TRBV5-1; D gene: .; J gene: TRBJ1-3; clone size: .; CDR3 protein: CASSTDPGSGNTIYF; CDR3 DNA: TGCGCCAGCAGCACTGATCCCGGATCTGGAAACACCATATATTTT
V gene: TRBV7-9; D gene: TRBD2; J gene: TRBJ2-1; clone size: .; CDR3 protein: CASSVSGRTLVNEQFF; CDR3 DNA: TGTGCCAGCAGCGTTAGCGGGAGGACCTTGGTGAATGAGCAGTTCTTC
V gene: TRBV7-6; D gene: .; J gene: TRBJ2-7; clone size: .; CDR3 protein: CASSFPRGGQGAYEQYF; CDR3 DNA: TGTGCCAGCAGCTTCCCCCGGGGGGGTCAGGGGGCCTACGAGCAGTACTTC
V gene: TRBV13; D gene: TRBD2; J gene: TRBJ2-5; clone size: .; CDR3 protein: CASSLRAGGRETQYF; CDR3 DNA: TGTGCCAGCAGCTTACGAGCGGGAGGGCGCGAGACCCAGTACTTC
V gene: TRBV5-1; D gene: .; J gene: TRBJ1-1; clone size: .; CDR3 protein: CASSWGPDSMNTEAFF; CDR3 DNA: TGCGCCAGCAGCTGGGGGCCGGACAGCATGAACACTGAAGCTTTCTTT
V gene: TRBV19; D gene: TRBD1; J gene: TRBJ1-4; clone size: .; CDR3 protein: CASRMTGAYEKLFF; CDR3 DNA: TGTGCCAGTAGGATGACAGGGGCGTACGAAAAACTGTTTTTT
V gene: TRBV4-1; D gene: .; J gene: TRBJ2-2; clone size: .; CDR3 protein: CASSPPWSGTGELFF; CDR3 DNA: TGCGCCAGCAGCCCACCTTGGTCGGGCACCGGGGAGCTGTTTTTT
V gene: TRBV11-2; D gene: .; J gene: TRBJ2-6; clone size: .; CDR3 protein: CASSLNFGQTNVLTF; CDR3 DNA: TGTGCCAGCAGCTTAAACTTCGGCCAGACCAACGTCCTGACTTTC
V gene: TRBV7-8; D gene: TRBD2; J gene: TRBJ2-4; clone size: .; CDR3 protein: CASSERGASGALGAKNIQYF; CDR3 DNA: TGTGCCAGCAGCGAAAGAGGGGCTAGCGGAGCCCTCGGGGCCAAAAACATTCAGTACTTC
V gene: TRBV5-1; D gene: TRBD2; J gene: TRBJ2-2; clone size: .; CDR3 protein: CASSPGTSGSISSAGELFF; CDR3 DNA: TGCGCCAGCAGCCCCGGGACTAGCGGGAGTATCAGTTCGGCCGGGGAGCTGTTTTTT
V gene: TRBV15; D gene: .; J gene: TRBJ2-7; clone size: .; CDR3 protein: CATSRGGGAYEQYF; CDR3 DNA: TGTGCCACCAGCAGAGGAGGAGGGGCCTACGAGCAGTACTTC
V gene: TRBV29-1; D gene: .; J gene: TRBJ2-5; clone size: .; CDR3 protein: CSVEDALGAGIGETQYF; CDR3 DNA: TGCAGCGTTGAAGATGCCCTAGGTGCGGGAATAGGGGAGACCCAGTACTTC
V gene: TRBV4-1; D gene: TRBD2; J gene: TRBJ2-3; clone size: .; CDR3 protein: CASSQALRGRVDTQYF; CDR3 DNA: TGCGCCAGCAGCCAAGCTCTCCGCGGGAGGGTAGATACGCAGTATTTT
V gene: TRBV7-9; D gene: TRBD2; J gene: TRBJ2-2; clone size: once; CDR3 protein: CASSWGLAVTGELFF; CDR3 DNA: TGTGCCAGCAGCTGGGGACTAGCGGTTACCGGGGAGCTGTTTTTT
V gene: TRBV18; D gene: .; J gene: TRBJ2-2; clone size: few; CDR3 protein: CASSPPTGELFF; CDR3 DNA: TGTGCCAGCTCACCACCGACCGGGGAGCTGTTTTTT
V gene: TRBV5-1; D gene: TRBD2; J gene: TRBJ2-7; clone size: many; CDR3 protein: CASSLAGGTSGTEQYF; CDR3 DNA: TGCGCCAGCAGCTTGGCCGGGGGGACTAGCGGGACCGAGCAGTACTTC
V gene: TRBV30; D gene: TRBD1; J gene: TRBJ2-7; clone size: .; CDR3 protein: CAWSVGTGGFNEQYF; CDR3 DNA: TGCGCCTGGAGTGTCGGGACAGGGGGCTTCAACGAGCAGTACTTC
V gene: TRBV28; D gene: .; J gene: TRBJ2-7; clone size: many; CDR3 protein: CASSPTGWDGYYEQYF; CDR3 DNA: TGTGCCAGCAGCCCCACGGGGTGGGACGGGTACTACGAGCAGTACTTC
V gene: TRBV10-3; D gene: TRBD2; J gene: TRBJ2-5; clone size: .; CDR3 protein: CAISEPLAGVRKETQYF; CDR3 DNA: TGTGCCATCAGTGAACCACTAGCGGGAGTACGTAAAGAGACCCAGTACTTC
V gene: TRBV5-4; D gene: TRBD1; J gene: TRBJ1-1; clone size: .; CDR3 protein: CASSPQTGRTEAFF; CDR3 DNA: TGTGCCAGCAGCCCCCAGACAGGGAGGACTGAAGCTTTCTTT
V gene: TRBV6-1; D gene: TRBD1; J gene: TRBJ2-1; clone size: .; CDR3 protein: CASRGGTGNEQFF; CDR3 DNA: TGTGCCAGCAGGGGGGGGACAGGGAATGAGCAGTTCTTC
V gene: TRBV4-2; D gene: .; J gene: TRBJ1-6; clone size: .; CDR3 protein: CASSHKDSQNSPLHF; CDR3 DNA: TGTGCCAGCAGCCATAAGGACAGTCAAAATTCACCCCTCCACTTT
V gene: TRBV7-8; D gene: .; J gene: TRBJ2-7; clone size: .; CDR3 protein: CASSLFFGMVVNEQYF; CDR3 DNA: TGTGCCAGCAGCTTATTCTTTGGGATGGTCGTTAATGAGCAGTACTTC
V gene: TRBV7-9; D gene: .; J gene: TRBJ2-7; clone size: .; CDR3 protein: CASSLNDGQQYF; CDR3 DNA: TGTGCCAGCAGCTTAAACGACGGTCAGCAGTACTTC
V gene: TRBV2; D gene: .; J gene: TRBJ1-1; clone size: .; CDR3 protein: CASSPDRGNTEAFF; CDR3 DNA: TGTGCCAGCAGTCCTGATAGGGGAAACACTGAAGCTTTCTTT
V gene: TRBV29-1; D gene: .; J gene: TRBJ2-3; clone size: .; CDR3 protein: CSVESAGEGGWDTQYF; CDR3 DNA: TGCAGCGTTGAAAGCGCCGGAGAGGGGGGTTGGGATACGCAGTATTTT